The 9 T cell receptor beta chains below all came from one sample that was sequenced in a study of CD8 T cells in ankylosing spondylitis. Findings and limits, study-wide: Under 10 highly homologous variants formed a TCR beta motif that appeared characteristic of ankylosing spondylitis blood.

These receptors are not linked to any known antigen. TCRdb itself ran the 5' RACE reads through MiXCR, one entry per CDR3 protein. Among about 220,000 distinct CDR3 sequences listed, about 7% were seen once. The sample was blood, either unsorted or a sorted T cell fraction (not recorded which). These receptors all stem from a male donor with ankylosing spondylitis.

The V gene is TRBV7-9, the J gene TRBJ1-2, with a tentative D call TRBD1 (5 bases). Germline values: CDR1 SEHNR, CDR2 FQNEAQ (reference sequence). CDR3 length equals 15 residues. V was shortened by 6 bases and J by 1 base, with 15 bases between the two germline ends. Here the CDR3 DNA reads TGTGCCAGCAGTATAGGGGACGGGCGTAACTATGGCTACACCTTC. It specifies CASSIGDGRNYGYTF.

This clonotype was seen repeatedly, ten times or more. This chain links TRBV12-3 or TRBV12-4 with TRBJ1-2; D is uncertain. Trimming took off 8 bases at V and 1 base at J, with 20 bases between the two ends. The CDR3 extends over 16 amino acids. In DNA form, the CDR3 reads TGTGCCAGCGAGATCTATACTGGGCTAAATAACTATGGCTACACCTTC. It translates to CASEIYTGLNNYGYTF.

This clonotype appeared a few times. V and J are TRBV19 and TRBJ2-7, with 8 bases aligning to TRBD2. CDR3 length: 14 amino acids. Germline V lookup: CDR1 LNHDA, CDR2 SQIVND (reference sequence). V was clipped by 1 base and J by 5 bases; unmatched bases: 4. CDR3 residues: CASSIGGGLDEQYF. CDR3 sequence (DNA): TGTGCCAGTAGTATAGGCGGGGGGCTCGACGAGCAGTACTTC.

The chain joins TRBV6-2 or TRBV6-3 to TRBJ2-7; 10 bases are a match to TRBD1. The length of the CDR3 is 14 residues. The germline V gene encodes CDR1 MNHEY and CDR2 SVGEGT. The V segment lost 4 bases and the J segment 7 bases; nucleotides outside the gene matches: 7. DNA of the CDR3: TGTGCCAGCAGTTTCCCGGGACAGGGGCTGGAGCAGTACTTC. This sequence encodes CASSFPGQGLEQYF.

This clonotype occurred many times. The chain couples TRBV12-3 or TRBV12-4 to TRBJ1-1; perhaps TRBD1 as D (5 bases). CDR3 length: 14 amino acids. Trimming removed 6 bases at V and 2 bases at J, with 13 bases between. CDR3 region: CASSVAGTNTEAFF. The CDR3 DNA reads TGTGCCAGCAGCGTGGCAGGGACCAACACTGAAGCTTTCTTT.

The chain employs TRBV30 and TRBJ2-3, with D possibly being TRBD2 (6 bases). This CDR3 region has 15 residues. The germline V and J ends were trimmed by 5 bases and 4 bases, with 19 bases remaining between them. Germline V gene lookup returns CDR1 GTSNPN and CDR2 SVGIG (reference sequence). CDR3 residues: CAWDLISGSADTQYF. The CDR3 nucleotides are TGTGCCTGGGACCTGATTAGCGGAAGCGCAGATACGCAGTATTTT.

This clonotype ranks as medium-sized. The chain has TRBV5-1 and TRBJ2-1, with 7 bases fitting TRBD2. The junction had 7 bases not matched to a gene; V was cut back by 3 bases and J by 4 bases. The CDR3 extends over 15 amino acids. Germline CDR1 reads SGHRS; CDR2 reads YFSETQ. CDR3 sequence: CASSSELAVYNEQFF. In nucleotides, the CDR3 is TGCGCCAGCAGCTCGGAGCTAGCGGTTTACAATGAGCAGTTCTTC.

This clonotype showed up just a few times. In nucleotides, the CDR3 is TGTGCCAGCATTAGGGATGCCATCGATTACGAGCAGTACTTC. Translation gives CASIRDAIDYEQYF. This rearrangement joins TRBV7-9 to TRBJ2-7; D not resolved. CDR3 length: 14 residues. Trimming left V 7 bases short and J 4 bases short, with 17 bases between. CDR1 and CDR2 from the germline V gene are SEHNR and FQNEAQ (reference sequence). The variable domain in full, completed from reference TRBV7-9 and TRBJ2-7, reads DTGVSQNPRHKITKRGQNVTFRCDPISEHNRLYWYRQTLGQGPEFLTYFQNEAQLEKSRLLSDRFSAERPKGSFSTLEIQRTEQGDSAMYLCASIRDAIDYEQYFGPGTRLTVT.

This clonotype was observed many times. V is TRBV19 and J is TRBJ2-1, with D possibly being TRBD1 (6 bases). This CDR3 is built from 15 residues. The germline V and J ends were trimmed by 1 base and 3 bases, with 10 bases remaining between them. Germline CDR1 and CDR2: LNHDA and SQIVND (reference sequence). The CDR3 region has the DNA TGTGCCAGTAGTATAGCAGGGGTCGGCTACAATGAGCAGTTCTTC. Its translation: CASSIAGVGYNEQFF.